A selection of T cell receptor beta chains follows, all from one sample in a study of cytomegalovirus exposure and HLA in healthy donors. Measured with immunoSEQ multiplex PCR; TCRdb has only the in-frame clones, and not every one. The table includes under 250,000 clones, about 83% detected once. Specimen: PBMCs. All receptors come from a woman in her forties or fifties in good health and CMV-seropositive. CDR3s include the opening cysteine and the closing phenylalanine or tryptophan. A D gene is named only where the DNA matches it firmly. Clone size is stated in some rows and not others, as once, few, many or a class when expanded.

TRBD1	-	TRBV19	TRBJ1-6	TGTGCCAGTAGACCGTCGGACAGGGCGAATTCACCCCTCCACTTT	CASRPSDRANSPLHF
-	few	TRBV7-2	TRBJ2-1	TGTGCCAGCAGCTATGCCCCGGTTGAGCAGTTCTTC	CASSYAPVEQFF
TRBD1	-	TRBV9	TRBJ1-1	TGTGCCAGCAGCGCAGGGACAGTCATGAACACTGAAGCTTTCTTT	CASSAGTVMNTEAFF
-	-	TRBV5-1	TRBJ1-6	TGCGCCAGCAGCCCGGAAATGACAGGACTCAATTCACCCCTCCACTTT	CASSPEMTGLNSPLHF
TRBD1	-	TRBV27	TRBJ1-2	TGTGCCAGCAGTTCGCAGGGGGCCGGGAGCTATGGCTACACCTTC	CASSSQGAGSYGYTF
-	-	TRBV6-5	TRBJ1-5	TGTGCCAGCAGTTATGGCAGGGGTTCGGATCAGCCCCAGCATTTT	CASSYGRGSDQPQHF
TRBD1	once	TRBV7-2	TRBJ2-7	TGTGCCAGCAGCCTTACAGGGGGCGCCTCCTACGAGCAGTACTTC	CASSLTGGASYEQYF
-	few	TRBV6-6	TRBJ2-6	TGTGCCAGCAGCCCCAATTGGGCCAACGTCCTGACTTTC	CASSPNWANVLTF
TRBD1	-	TRBV18	TRBJ1-4	TGTGCCAGCTCACCGGAAGACAGGGGAAATGAAAAACTGTTTTTT	CASSPEDRGNEKLFF
TRBD1	-	TRBV30	TRBJ1-5	TGTGCCTGGAGGGAGGGACAGGGCCTCTATCAGCCCCAGCATTTT	CAWREGQGLYQPQHF
TRBD1	-	TRBV5-6	TRBJ1-2	TGTGCCAGCAGCTTGTTGGCAGGGGGCGACTATGGCTACACCTTC	CASSLLAGGDYGYTF
-	-	TRBV7-3	TRBJ1-1	TGTGCCAGCAGCTTAAACGGGGAGGTGGGGGGGAACACTGAAGCTTTCTTT	CASSLNGEVGGNTEAFF
-	once	TRBV5-1	TRBJ1-6	TGCGCCAGCAGCTTGGGCAGGGCCTCCTTCGTGAATAATTCACCCCTCCACTTT	CASSLGRASFVNNSPLHF
TRBD2	-	TRBV6-5	TRBJ2-2	TGTGCCAGCAGTTACTCGATTAGCGGGGCCGGGGAGCTGTTTTTT	CASSYSISGAGELFF
-	-	TRBV11-2	TRBJ1-2	TGTGCCAGCAGCTTATCACAGGGAAACTATGGCTACACCTTC	CASSLSQGNYGYTF
TRBD1	-	TRBV6-5	TRBJ2-4	TGTGCCAGCAGTTACCGACAGGGGGGAGCCTCCAAGTACTTC	CASSYRQGGASKYF
TRBD2	many	TRBV6-4	TRBJ2-1	TGTGCCAGCAGTTCTAGCGGGGGGTCCTACAATGAGCAGTTCTTC	CASSSSGGSYNEQFF
TRBD1	-	TRBV9	TRBJ1-3	TGTGCCAGCAGCGTGACAGGGGGTGGAAACACCATATATTTT	CASSVTGGGNTIYF
-	few	TRBV14	TRBJ1-1	TGTGCCAGCAGCCCCGGATCCTACAGGGACACTGAAGCTTTCTTT	CASSPGSYRDTEAFF
-	-	TRBV5-1	TRBJ2-1	TGCGCCAGCAGCTTGGCCAGAAACTCCTACAATGAGCAGTTCTTC	CASSLARNSYNEQFF
TRBD2	few	TRBV6-1	TRBJ2-3	TGTGCCAGCAGTGGGGGACTAGCAACAGATACGCAGTATTTT	CASSGGLATDTQYF
TRBD1	-	TRBV5-1	TRBJ2-2	TGCGCCAGCCTTCCGGGACAGGTGAACACCGGGGAGCTGTTTTTT	CASLPGQVNTGELFF
-	-	TRBV27	TRBJ1-1	TGTGCCAGCAGTTTGGGTGGGGGCGGCACTGAAGCTTTCTTT	CASSLGGGGTEAFF
TRBD1	-	TRBV6-6	TRBJ1-5	TGTGCCAGCAGCGGACAGGCCAATCAGCCCCAGCATTTT	CASSGQANQPQHF
-	-	TRBV18	TRBJ2-5	TGTGCCAGCTCACCGACTCCACCAAGCATGCAGACCCAGTACTTC	CASSPTPPSMQTQYF
TRBD1	-	TRBV4-1	TRBJ2-3	TGCGCCAGCAGCCTAGAAGGGGGCGCTTCTACAGATACGCAGTATTTT	CASSLEGGASTDTQYF
TRBD2	few	TRBV10-2	TRBJ2-3	TGCGCCAGCAGACCTAGCGGCCCAGATACGCAGTATTTT	CASRPSGPDTQYF
-	-	TRBV5-1	TRBJ1-1	TGCGCCAGCAGTCTGTCGGAGGTAACAAGAGCTTTCTTT	CASSLSEVTRAFF
TRBD2	-	TRBV11-2	TRBJ2-1	TGTGCCAGCAGACTCAGGGGTCTAGCGGGGGGACAAAAGAACAATGAGCAGTTCTTC	CASRLRGLAGGQKNNEQFF
-	-	TRBV5-6	TRBJ2-2	TGTGCCAGCAGCTTGAGTCGGGGCGGGGAGCTGTTTTTT	CASSLSRGGELFF
-	-	TRBV7-2	TRBJ2-2	TGTGCCAGCAGCCCTAGGACAGACACCGGGGAGCTGTTTTTT	CASSPRTDTGELFF
-	-	TRBV28	TRBJ1-2	TGTGCCAGCAGTTTACCCCAGGGGAACTATGGCTACACCTTC	CASSLPQGNYGYTF
TRBD1	-	TRBV7-9	TRBJ2-1	TGTGCCAGCAGCACACAACCGGGACAGGGGATGGGTGAGCAGTTCTTC	CASSTQPGQGMGEQFF
-	-	TRBV7-9	TRBJ1-5	TGTGCCAGCAGCACGGACGGGGACTATCAGCCCCAGCATTTT	CASSTDGDYQPQHF
-	-	TRBV5-8	TRBJ1-1	TGTGCCAGCAGCTTACTTATTCTGGTGAACACTGAAGCTTTCTTT	CASSLLILVNTEAFF
-	-	TRBV9	TRBJ1-6	TGTGCCAGCAGCGCGACAGGATGGCCACCCCTCCACTTT	CASSATGWPPLHF
TRBD1	-	TRBV7-9	TRBJ1-1	TGTGCCAGCAGCAGACAGGGGGCCGGGAACACTGAAGCTTTCTTT	CASSRQGAGNTEAFF
TRBD1	few	TRBV19	TRBJ2-2	TGTGCCAGTAGTAGGCGACAGGGAAAAACCGGGGAGCTGTTTTTT	CASSRRQGKTGELFF
-	-	TRBV2	TRBJ2-1	TGTGCCAGCAGTGCTCGTAGTCACTCCTACAATGAGCAGTTCTTC	CASSARSHSYNEQFF